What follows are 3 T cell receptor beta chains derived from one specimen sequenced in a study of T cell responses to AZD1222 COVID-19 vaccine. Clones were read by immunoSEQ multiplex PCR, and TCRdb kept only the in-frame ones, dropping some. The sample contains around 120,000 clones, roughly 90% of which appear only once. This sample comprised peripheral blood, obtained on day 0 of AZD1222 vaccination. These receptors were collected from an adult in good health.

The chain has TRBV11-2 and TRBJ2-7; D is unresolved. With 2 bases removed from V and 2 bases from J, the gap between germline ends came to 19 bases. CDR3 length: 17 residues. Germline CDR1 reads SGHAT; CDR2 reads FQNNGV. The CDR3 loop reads CASSLFLVDRDTYEQYF. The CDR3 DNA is TGTGCCAGCAGCTTATTTCTGGTGGACCGAGACACCTACGAGCAGTACTTC.

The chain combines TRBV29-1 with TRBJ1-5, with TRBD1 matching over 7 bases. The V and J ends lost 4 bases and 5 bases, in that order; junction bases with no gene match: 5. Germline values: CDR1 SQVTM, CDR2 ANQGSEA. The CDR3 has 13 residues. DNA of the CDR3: TGCAGCGTTGGGGACAGCCCTTATCAGCCCCAGCATTTT. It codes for CSVGDSPYQPQHF. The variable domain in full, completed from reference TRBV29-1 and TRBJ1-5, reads SAVISQKPSRDICQRGTSLTIQCQVDSQVTMMFWYRQQPGQSLTLIATANQGSEATYESGFVIDKFPISRPNLTFSTLTVSNMSPEDSSIYLCSVGDSPYQPQHFGDGTRLSIL.

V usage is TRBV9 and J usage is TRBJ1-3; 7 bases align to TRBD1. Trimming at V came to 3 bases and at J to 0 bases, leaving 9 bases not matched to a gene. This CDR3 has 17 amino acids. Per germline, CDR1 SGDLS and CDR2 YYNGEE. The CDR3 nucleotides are TGTGCCAGCAGCGCCCCGACAGGGACCCACTCTGGAAACACCATATATTTT. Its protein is CASSAPTGTHSGNTIYF.